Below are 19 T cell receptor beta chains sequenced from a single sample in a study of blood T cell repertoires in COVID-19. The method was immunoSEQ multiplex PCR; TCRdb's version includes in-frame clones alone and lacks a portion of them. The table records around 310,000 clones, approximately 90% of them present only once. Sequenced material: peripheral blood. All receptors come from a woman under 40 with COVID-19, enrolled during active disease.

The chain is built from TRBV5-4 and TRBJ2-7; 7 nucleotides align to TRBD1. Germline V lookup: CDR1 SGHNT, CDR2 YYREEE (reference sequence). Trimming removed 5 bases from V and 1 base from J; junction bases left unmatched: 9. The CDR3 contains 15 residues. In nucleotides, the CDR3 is TGTGCCAGCAGAACTGAGGTACAGGGGTCCTACGAGCAGTACTTC. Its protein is CASRTEVQGSYEQYF.

The DNA of the CDR3 is TGTGCCAGCAGCCCGAGGACACTTTTCACCGGGGAGCTGTTTTTT. Its translation: CASSPRTLFTGELFF. J is TRBJ2-2 and V is TRBV14; possible D gene TRBD1, 5 bases. The CDR3 totals 15 residues. The V gene lost 4 bases and the J gene lost 4 bases, with 13 bases spanning the gap. Germline V lookup: CDR1 SGHDN, CDR2 FVKESK. The complete variable domain, with remaining parts taken from reference TRBV14 and TRBJ2-2, reads EAGVTQFPSHSVIEKGQTVTLRCDPISGHDNLYWYRRVMGKEIKFLLHFVKESKQDESGMPNNRFLAERTGGTYSTLKVQPAELEDSGVYFCASSPRTLFTGELFFGEGSRLTVL.

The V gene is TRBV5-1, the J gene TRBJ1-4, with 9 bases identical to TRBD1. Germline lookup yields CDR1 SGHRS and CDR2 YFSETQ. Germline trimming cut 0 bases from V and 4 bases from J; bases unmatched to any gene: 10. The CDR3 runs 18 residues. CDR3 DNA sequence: TGCGCCAGCAGCTTGGCGGGACAGGGAATTCACGGTAATGAAAAACTGTTTTTT. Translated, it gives CASSLAGQGIHGNEKLFF.

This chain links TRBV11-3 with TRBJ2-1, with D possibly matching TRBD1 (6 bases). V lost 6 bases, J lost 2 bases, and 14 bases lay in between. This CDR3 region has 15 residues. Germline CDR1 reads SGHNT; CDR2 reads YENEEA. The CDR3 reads CASSSGEGAYNEQFF. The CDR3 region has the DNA TGTGCCAGCAGTTCTGGAGAGGGGGCCTACAATGAGCAGTTCTTC.

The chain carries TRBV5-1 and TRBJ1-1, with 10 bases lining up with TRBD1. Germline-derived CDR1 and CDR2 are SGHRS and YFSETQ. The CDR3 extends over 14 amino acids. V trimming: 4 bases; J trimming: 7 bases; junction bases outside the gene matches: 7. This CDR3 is CASSQGTGESEAFF. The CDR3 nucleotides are TGCGCCAGCAGCCAAGGGACAGGGGAGAGTGAAGCTTTCTTT.

The CDR3 here is CASSPPVWREGTYEQYF. The CDR3 nucleotides are TGTGCCAGCAGCCCCCCAGTGTGGCGGGAGGGTACGTACGAGCAGTACTTC. The chain joins TRBV7-9 to TRBJ2-7, with 9 bases that match TRBD2. The ends lost 5 bases at V and 4 bases at J; junction bases unmatched: 15. This CDR3 has 17 residues. Germline CDR1 and CDR2: SEHNR and FQNEAQ (reference sequence).

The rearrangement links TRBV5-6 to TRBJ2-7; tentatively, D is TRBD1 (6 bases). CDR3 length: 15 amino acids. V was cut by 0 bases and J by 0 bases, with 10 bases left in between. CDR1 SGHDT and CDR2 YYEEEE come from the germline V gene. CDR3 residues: CASSLGQGFSYEQYF. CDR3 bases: TGTGCCAGCAGCTTGGGGCAGGGGTTCTCCTACGAGCAGTACTTC.

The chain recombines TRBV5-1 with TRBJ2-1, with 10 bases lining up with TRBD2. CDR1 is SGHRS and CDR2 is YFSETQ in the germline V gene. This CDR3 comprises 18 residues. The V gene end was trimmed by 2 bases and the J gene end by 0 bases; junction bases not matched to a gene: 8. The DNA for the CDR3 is TGCGCCAGCAGCTTCCTAGCGGGAGTTATTAGCTCCTACAATGAGCAGTTCTTC. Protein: CASSFLAGVISSYNEQFF.

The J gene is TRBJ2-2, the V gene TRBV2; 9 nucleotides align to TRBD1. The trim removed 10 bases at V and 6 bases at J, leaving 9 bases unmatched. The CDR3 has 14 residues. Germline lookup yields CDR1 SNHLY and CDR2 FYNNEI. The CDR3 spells CATRDRVFAGELFF. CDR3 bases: TGTGCCACCCGGGACAGGGTTTTTGCCGGGGAGCTGTTTTTT.

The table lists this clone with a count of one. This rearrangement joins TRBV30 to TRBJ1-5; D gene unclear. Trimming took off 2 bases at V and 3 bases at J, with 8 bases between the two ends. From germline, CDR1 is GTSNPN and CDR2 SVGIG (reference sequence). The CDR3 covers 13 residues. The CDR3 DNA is TGTGCCTGGAGTAACGGTAACAATCAGCCCCAGCATTTT. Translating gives CAWSNGNNQPQHF.

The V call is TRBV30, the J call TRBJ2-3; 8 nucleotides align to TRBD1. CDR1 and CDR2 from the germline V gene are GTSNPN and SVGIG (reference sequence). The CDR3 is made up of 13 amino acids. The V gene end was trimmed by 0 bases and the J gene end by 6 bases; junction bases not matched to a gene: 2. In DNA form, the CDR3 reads TGTGCCTGGAGTGTAGACAGGGGTGATACGCAGTATTTT. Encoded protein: CAWSVDRGDTQYF. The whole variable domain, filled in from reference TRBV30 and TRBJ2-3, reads SQTIHQWPATLVQPVGSPLSLECTVEGTSNPNLYWYRQAAGRGLQLLFYSVGIGQISSEVPQNLSASRPQDRQFILSSKKLLLSDSGFYLCAWSVDRGDTQYFGPGTRLTVL.

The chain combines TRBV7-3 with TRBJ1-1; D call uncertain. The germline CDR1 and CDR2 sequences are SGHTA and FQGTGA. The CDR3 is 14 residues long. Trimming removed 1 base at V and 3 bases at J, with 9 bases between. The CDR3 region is CASSLSGQYTEAFF. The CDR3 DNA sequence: TGTGCCAGCAGCTTAAGTGGGCAGTACACTGAAGCTTTCTTT.

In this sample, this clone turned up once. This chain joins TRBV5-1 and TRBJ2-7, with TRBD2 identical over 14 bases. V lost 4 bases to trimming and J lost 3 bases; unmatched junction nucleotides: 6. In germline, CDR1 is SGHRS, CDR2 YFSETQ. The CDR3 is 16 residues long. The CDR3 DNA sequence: TGCGCCAGCAGCCCCGGGACTAGCGGGAGTCTCTACGAGCAGTACTTC. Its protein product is CASSPGTSGSLYEQYF.

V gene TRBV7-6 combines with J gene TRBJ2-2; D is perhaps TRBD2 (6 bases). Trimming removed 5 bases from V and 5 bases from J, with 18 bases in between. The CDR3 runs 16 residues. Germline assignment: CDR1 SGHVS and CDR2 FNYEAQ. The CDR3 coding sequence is TGTGCCAGCAGCGAGCTTGGCGGGATTGGGACCGGGGAGCTGTTTTTT. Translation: CASSELGGIGTGELFF.

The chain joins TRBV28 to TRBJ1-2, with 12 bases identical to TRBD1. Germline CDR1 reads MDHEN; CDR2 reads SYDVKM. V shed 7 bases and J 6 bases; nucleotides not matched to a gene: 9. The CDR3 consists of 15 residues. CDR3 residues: CASTPGTGGFDGYTF. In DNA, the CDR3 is TGTGCCAGCACCCCCGGGACAGGGGGCTTCGATGGCTACACCTTC.

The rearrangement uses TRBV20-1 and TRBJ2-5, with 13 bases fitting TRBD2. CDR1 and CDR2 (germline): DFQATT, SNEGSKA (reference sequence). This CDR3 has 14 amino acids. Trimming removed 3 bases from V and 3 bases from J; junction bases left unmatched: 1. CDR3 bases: TGCAGTGCTAGTGGACTAGCGGGAGAAGAGACCCAGTACTTC. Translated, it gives CSASGLAGEETQYF.

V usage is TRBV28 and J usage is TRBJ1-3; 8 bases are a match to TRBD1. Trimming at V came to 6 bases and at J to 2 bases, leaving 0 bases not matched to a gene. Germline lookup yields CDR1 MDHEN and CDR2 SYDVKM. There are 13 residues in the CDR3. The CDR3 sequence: CASRQGAGNTIYF. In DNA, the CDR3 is TGTGCCAGCAGACAGGGGGCTGGAAACACCATATATTTT.

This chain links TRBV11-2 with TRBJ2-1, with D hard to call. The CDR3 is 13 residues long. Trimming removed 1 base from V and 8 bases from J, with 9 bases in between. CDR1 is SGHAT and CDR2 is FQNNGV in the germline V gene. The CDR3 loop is CASSLALHDEQFF. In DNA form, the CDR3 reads TGTGCCAGCAGCTTAGCACTTCACGATGAGCAGTTCTTC.

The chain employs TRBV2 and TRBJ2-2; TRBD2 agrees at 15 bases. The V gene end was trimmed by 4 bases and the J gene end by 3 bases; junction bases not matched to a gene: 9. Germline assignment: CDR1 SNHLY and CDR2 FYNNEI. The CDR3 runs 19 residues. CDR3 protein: CASSGGLAGGLRDTGELFF. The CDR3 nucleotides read TGTGCCAGCAGTGGCGGACTAGCGGGAGGGCTCCGAGACACCGGGGAGCTGTTTTTT. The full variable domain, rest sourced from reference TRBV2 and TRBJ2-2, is EPEVTQTPSHQVTQMGQEVILRCVPISNHLYFYWYRQILGQKVEFLVSFYNNEISEKSEIFDDQFSVERPDGSNFTLKIRSTKLEDSAMYFCASSGGLAGGLRDTGELFFGEGSRLTVL.